This T cell receptor beta chain was identified during a study of shared clonotypes between healthy human individuals (dated by TCRdb to about 2020). Study-level background: Two women and a few men aged 18 to 49 years were included in the cohort. The study deeply sequenced blood TCR repertoires of five healthy adults to estimate repertoire size and the extent of clonotype sharing between individuals. Per donor, leukapheresis produced somewhere between about 0.9 and 10 billion PBMCs. To increase sequencing depth and limit assay-specific biases, different laboratories used diverse techniques to prepare libraries and sequence TCR repertoires. For each donor, CD4 naive and CD4 memory were each given three plates, CD8 naive was given two plates, and CD8 memory was given one plate. The research as a whole found: Sampling was limited to blood, and TCR repertoires in tissue likely differ from TCR repertoires in blood. Naive subsets generally had larger estimated clonotype richness than memory subsets did. Because the study included only a small number of donors, the genetic and exposure-history diversity represented was limited. When several donors were compared, the shared fraction of clonotypes was about 5% for naive CD4, around 3.6% for naive CD8, 2.3% for memory CD4, and approximately 0.4% for memory CD8. Even with the large sequencing depth, rarefaction of the sorted-subset datasets indicated that sequencing was incomplete. Pairwise subsampling led to the expectation that sequencing depth would affect the degree of clonotype sharing among donors. Higher generation probabilities were observed for clonotypes shared by all four sorted-subset donors than for non-shared clonotypes.

CD8 naive samples were CD45RO-negative cells positively selected for CCR7, giving a CD45RA+CCR7+ population that excluded TemRA cells. The donors were healthy, HIV-negative adults who had no recently reported acute infections or vaccinations. All donors were Caucasian adults living in Nashville, Tennessee, USA. After blood collection by leukapheresis, PBMCs were isolated using Ficoll-Histopaque density gradient centrifugation and then cryopreserved in the vapor phase of liquid nitrogen. Purity and quantity of every magnetically sorted T cell population were checked by analytical flow cytometry. Each sorted fraction had its genomic DNA isolated and then quantified by UV absorbance on a Nanodrop 2000c. In regard to this clone: Which antigen it targets is not known. No quality values exist for individual bases; no much larger clone is one base distant.

Using the deep immunoSEQ assay, TCR CDR3 regions were amplified from genomic DNA by multiplex PCR. For each cell subset, the extracted genomic DNA was distributed evenly across all wells of several immunoSEQ 96-well plates, and each plate served as one replicate. Each replicate PCR for sorted subsets received around 200 ng genomic DNA, equal to 28,000 or so T cell genomes. Purified libraries were quantified with a Qubit 3.0 fluorometer, sized on a Bioanalyzer 2100, and re-quantified with the KAPA Library Quantification kit. Every immunoSEQ 96-well plate was sequenced on a separate single-read 150-cycle Illumina NextSeq 550 flow cell. From the authors' description of their analysis: Because the immunoSEQ output held only junctional sequences and lacked quality scores, the filtering could not match the filtering applied to full-length reads. Sequences were annotated with PyIR, a Python wrapper for IgBLAST v1.9, using IMGT germline references to assign V/J genes and CDR3. Any read was removed if the V/J assignment was weak (E-value above 1e-6), the CDR3 was missing, or the read contained stop codons, out-of-frame junctions, or ambiguous translated residues. V3J clonotypes were defined as sequences sharing the same inferred V gene, J gene, and CDR3 amino acid sequence. Percentage overlap between repertoires was calculated by dividing the number of shared unique clonotypes by the size of the smaller repertoire. RTK rarefaction, the Chao1 estimator, and Recon v2.1 estimates of unobserved clonotypes were used to assess repertoire richness. Generation probabilities for all TCRbeta clonotypes obtained by the gDNA method from a handful of donors were computed using OLGA. TCRdb holds this immuneACCESS table with in-frame rearrangements only. Some clones are missing; in checked studies, unresolved V genes explain under half, and the rest has no known cause. V and J calls plus clone size are reproduced from that table; the DNA served to infer D and trimming. The sample contains some 1,900,000 clones, less than 95% of them found a single time. Jointly, the top ten make up 1.2% of the sample.

V is reduced by 6 bases and J by 0 bases, leaving a spacing of 12 bases between them. Sequences SNHLY (CDR1) and FYNNEI (CDR2) are obtained from the germline V gene. The CDR3 contains 14 residues, cysteine and phenylalanine counted. Only the CDR3 part of the read is kept: 42 bases, read in frame from the first base. The rearrangement combines TRBV2 with TRBJ2-7, with the D segment identity uncertain. The receptor was isolated from a man younger than 35 in good health. Sequenced sample: naive CD8+ T cells sorted from blood. Reading the label with the study, this specimen's cell subset or site is: CD45RA+CCR7+. The DNA is as follows: TGTGCCAGCAGCACCCTACTGTCCTCCTACGAGCAGTACTTC. The translation is CASSTLLSSYEQYF.